What follows are 22 T cell receptor beta chains derived from one specimen sequenced in a study of cytomegalovirus exposure and HLA in healthy donors. The primer mix had 60 Vbeta and 13 Jbeta primers. Profiled with immunoSEQ multiplex PCR; TCRdb holds only in-frame clones, not every one. The repertoire holds 150,000 or so clones, with roughly 73% as singletons. Sequencing was done on a sample of PBMCs. The source of these receptors is a young woman in good health and CMV-seronegative.

This clone was found a few times. This CDR3 reads CASRGTGFNSPLHF. The CDR3 DNA sequence: TGTGCCAGCAGAGGGACAGGGTTTAATTCACCCCTCCACTTT. This chain uses TRBV27 with TRBJ1-6; TRBD1 agrees at 9 bases. The germline gives CDR1 MNHEY, CDR2 SMNVEV (reference sequence). This CDR3 contains 14 residues. The V gene end was trimmed by 6 bases and the J gene end by 6 bases; junction bases not matched to a gene: 3.

This chain links TRBV4-1 with TRBJ1-2, with a tentative D call TRBD1 (6 bases). Germline assignment: CDR1 MGHRA and CDR2 YSYEKL. This CDR3 spans 14 amino acids. Trimming took 8 bases from V and 6 from J, leaving 19 bases between them. The CDR3 sequence: CASQPMGGADGYTF. In DNA, the CDR3 is TGCGCCAGCCAACCCATGGGGGGGGCGGATGGCTACACCTTC.

The J gene is TRBJ1-2, the V gene TRBV29-1; D gene unclear. Germline V gene lookup returns CDR1 SQVTM and CDR2 ANQGSEA. The V end was cut by 7 bases, the J end by 4 bases, with 16 bases between. The CDR3 spans 13 residues. CDR3 coding DNA: TGCAGCGCCCCCGTGAGCCGACTCTATGGCTACACCTTC. Translation: CSAPVSRLYGYTF.

This chain links TRBV28 with TRBJ1-5; D is possibly TRBD1 (5 bases). Germline V gives CDR1 MDHEN, CDR2 SYDVKM. The germline V and J ends were trimmed by 3 bases and 3 bases, with 9 bases remaining between them. The CDR3 totals 14 residues. The CDR3 sequence is CASSFPGINQPQHF. CDR3 nucleotides: TGTGCCAGCAGTTTCCCAGGGATCAATCAGCCCCAGCATTTT.

This clone has a handful of counts. The chain combines TRBV4-1 with TRBJ1-2; tentatively, D is TRBD1 (6 bases). The CDR3 covers 12 residues. In germline, CDR1 is MGHRA, CDR2 YSYEKL. With 1 base removed from V and 12 bases from J, the gap between germline ends came to 12 bases. The CDR3 spells CASSQGGGDNTF. As DNA, the CDR3 is TGCGCCAGCAGCCAAGGGGGAGGGGACAACACCTTC.

This chain links TRBV28 with TRBJ2-3, with 9 nucleotides matching TRBD1. Looked up from germline, CDR1 is MDHEN and CDR2 is SYDVKM. CDR3 size: 15 residues. V shed 5 bases and J 2 bases; nucleotides not matched to a gene: 5. CDR3 loop: CASSPGQGNTDTQYF. The CDR3, as DNA: TGTGCCAGCAGTCCAGGACAGGGGAACACAGATACGCAGTATTTT.

The chain combines TRBV10-1 with TRBJ2-3, with TRBD2 identical over 12 bases. In germline, CDR1 is WNHNN, CDR2 SYGVQD (reference sequence). The V segment lost 0 bases and the J segment 2 bases; nucleotides outside the gene matches: 3. This CDR3 contains 17 residues. CDR3 coding DNA: TGCGCCAGCAGTGAGTCGACTAGCGGGAGAGACACAGATACGCAGTATTTT. This translates into CASSESTSGRDTDTQYF.

V usage is TRBV7-2 and J usage is TRBJ2-6; 10 positions agree with TRBD1. The CDR3 contains 17 residues. V gave up 5 bases and J gave up 8 bases; unmatched junction bases: 12. Germline lookup yields CDR1 SGHTA and CDR2 FQGNSA. This chain's CDR3 is CASSPGTGAGESNVLTF. The CDR3 coding sequence is TGTGCCAGCAGCCCCGGGACAGGGGCCGGGGAATCCAACGTCCTGACTTTC.

The rearrangement links TRBV25-1 to TRBJ1-2; unclear D gene. Trimming removed 10 bases from V and 7 bases from J, with 19 bases in between. Germline CDR1 is MGHDK and CDR2 is SYGVNS. The CDR3 is made up of 13 amino acids. The CDR3 protein is CATQPLLSGGYTF. The CDR3 DNA is TGTGCCACCCAACCCCTCTTGTCCGGTGGCTACACCTTC.

This clone was counted a few times. The chain has TRBV4-2 and TRBJ2-7; D perhaps matches TRBD1 (5 bases). The CDR3 is made up of 16 amino acids. Germline V gene sequence: CDR1 LGHNA, CDR2 YNFKEQ. V lost 4 bases to trimming and J lost 4 bases, with 20 bases between them. CDR3 amino acids: CASSPSRVGALYEQYV. CDR3 DNA: TGTGCCAGCAGCCCCTCACGGGTAGGGGCTTTATACGAGCAGTACGTC.

The rearrangement links TRBV5-1 to TRBJ2-3; TRBD1 might be the D (6 bases). Per germline, CDR1 SGHRS and CDR2 YFSETQ. The CDR3 sequence is 16 residues long. Trimming cost V 2 bases and J 0 bases, with 13 bases left between them. CDR3 in amino acids: CASSFRQAYSTDTQYF. CDR3 sequence (DNA): TGCGCCAGCAGCTTTCGACAGGCTTATAGCACAGATACGCAGTATTTT.

The rearrangement joins TRBV6-5 to TRBJ1-2; no reliable D call. V shed 0 bases and J shed 7 bases, with 18 bases lying between them. The CDR3 totals 16 residues. CDR1 is MNHEY and CDR2 is SVGAGI in the germline V gene. The CDR3 DNA follows: TGTGCCAGCAGTTACTCCCTATCCGGGAGGGAGGGTGGCTACACCTTC. It translates to CASSYSLSGREGGYTF.

The V and J genes are TRBV9 and TRBJ2-2; weak D call: TRBD2 (6 bases). Trimming removed 1 base from V and 2 bases from J, with 9 bases in between. The length of the CDR3 is 15 residues. CDR1 and CDR2 (germline): SGDLS, YYNGEE. The CDR3 region is CASSVRDSNTGELFF. DNA for the CDR3: TGTGCCAGCAGCGTACGGGACTCTAACACCGGGGAGCTGTTTTTT.

This chain uses TRBV20-1 with TRBJ1-2; D is uncertain. CDR1 and CDR2 from the germline V gene are DFQATT and SNEGSKA (reference sequence). The ends were cut back, 6 bases at V and 12 bases at J, with 8 bases in the middle. This CDR3 has 8 amino acids. The CDR3 is CSASSHTF. The CDR3 bases are TGCAGTGCCTCCTCCCACACCTTC.

The V call is TRBV15, the J call TRBJ1-5; possibly TRBD1 for D (5 bases). The CDR3 contains 12 residues. The V gene lost 11 bases and the J gene lost 3 bases, with 11 bases spanning the gap. Germline lookup yields CDR1 LNHNV and CDR2 YYDKDF (reference sequence). CDR3 sequence reads: CAAATDNQPQHF. The CDR3 DNA follows: TGTGCCGCCGCGACAGACAATCAGCCCCAGCATTTT.

The chain links TRBV29-1 to TRBJ2-7, with D possibly being TRBD1 (6 bases). The CDR3 spans 15 residues. CDR1 and CDR2 from the germline V gene are SQVTM and ANQGSEA. V lost 5 bases to trimming and J lost 4 bases, with 21 bases between them. The CDR3 protein is CSVRAGTNTQYEQYF. The CDR3 nucleotides are TGCAGCGTTCGGGCAGGGACAAACACCCAATACGAGCAGTACTTC.

The chain has TRBV2 and TRBJ2-7, with D possibly TRBD1 on 6 matching bases. Trimming pared 6 bases from V and 3 bases from J, leaving 9 bases between. This CDR3 spans 12 amino acids. Germline CDR1 is SNHLY and CDR2 is FYNNEI. CDR3 nucleotide sequence: TGTGCCAGCAGCCGGGACAACTACGAGCAGTACGTC. This codes for CASSRDNYEQYV.

There are a few counts of this clone. The chain has TRBV19 and TRBJ2-5; TRBD1 matches at 11 bases. The CDR3 extends over 15 amino acids. Germline CDR1 reads LNHDA; CDR2 reads SQIVND (reference sequence). The V segment lost 5 bases and the J segment 1 base; nucleotides outside the gene matches: 3. The CDR3 region is CASSWDRGAQETQYF. As DNA, the CDR3 is TGTGCCAGTAGTTGGGACAGGGGGGCCCAAGAGACCCAGTACTTC. The full variable domain, completed using reference TRBV19 and TRBJ2-5, is DGGITQSPKYLFRKEGQNVTLSCEQNLNHDAMYWYRQDPGQGLRLIYYSQIVNDFQKGDIAEGYSVSREKKESFPLTVTSAQKNPTAFYLCASSWDRGAQETQYFGPGTRLLVL.

The chain carries TRBV30 and TRBJ1-4, with 8 bases matching TRBD1. The CDR3 is 15 amino acids. V was pared by 0 bases and J by 5 bases, with 5 bases of the junction left unmatched. Germline V lookup: CDR1 GTSNPN, CDR2 SVGIG (reference sequence). CDR3 protein: CAWSVTDRVNEKLFF. The CDR3 DNA sequence: TGTGCCTGGAGTGTTACGGACAGGGTGAATGAAAAACTGTTTTTT.

On this clone: Other DNA sequences in the sample encode the same CDR3. The chain links TRBV11-1 to TRBJ1-2; 9 bases align to TRBD1. Germline CDR1 SGHAT, CDR2 FQDESV (reference sequence). V shed 4 bases and J 3 bases; nucleotides not matched to a gene: 0. The CDR3 is 13 residues long. The CDR3: CASSWDRDYGYTF. The CDR3 DNA reads as TGTGCCAGCAGCTGGGACAGGGACTATGGCTACACCTTC.

This chain links TRBV28 with TRBJ1-4; 8 positions agree with TRBD1. V was clipped by 3 bases and J by 7 bases; unmatched bases: 4. CDR1 is MDHEN, CDR2 SYDVKM, per germline. The CDR3 contains 14 residues. CDR3 nucleotide sequence: TGTGCCAGCAGTTTGGCGGGACAGGCTGAAAAACTGTTTTTT. It translates to CASSLAGQAEKLFF.

The CDR3 loop is CASSLGQRTQGAQGYTF. The CDR3 DNA follows: TGTGCCAGCAGCTTAGGTCAACGGACACAGGGGGCGCAGGGCTACACCTTC. The chain combines TRBV7-2 with TRBJ1-2, with 9 bases that match TRBD1. The CDR3 spans 17 residues. Germline values: CDR1 SGHTA, CDR2 FQGNSA. V gave up 1 base and J gave up 8 bases; unmatched junction bases: 14.